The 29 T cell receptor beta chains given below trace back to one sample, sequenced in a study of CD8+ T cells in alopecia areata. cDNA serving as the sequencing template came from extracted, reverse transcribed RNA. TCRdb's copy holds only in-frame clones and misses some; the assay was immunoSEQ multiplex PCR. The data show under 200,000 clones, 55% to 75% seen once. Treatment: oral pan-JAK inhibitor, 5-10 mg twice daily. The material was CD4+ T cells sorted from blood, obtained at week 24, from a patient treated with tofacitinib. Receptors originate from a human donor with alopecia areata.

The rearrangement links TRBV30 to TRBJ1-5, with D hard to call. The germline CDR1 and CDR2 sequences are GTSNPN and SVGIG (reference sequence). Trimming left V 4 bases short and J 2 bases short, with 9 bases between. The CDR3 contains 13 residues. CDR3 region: CAWISQGNQPQHF. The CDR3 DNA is TGTGCCTGGATATCGCAGGGCAATCAGCCCCAGCATTTT.

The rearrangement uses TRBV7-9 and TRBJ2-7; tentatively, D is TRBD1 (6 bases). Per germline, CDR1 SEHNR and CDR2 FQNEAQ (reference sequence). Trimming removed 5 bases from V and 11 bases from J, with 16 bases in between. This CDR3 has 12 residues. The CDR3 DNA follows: TGTGCCAGCAGCGTACAGGGCCCAGTGAAGTACTTC. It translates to CASSVQGPVKYF.

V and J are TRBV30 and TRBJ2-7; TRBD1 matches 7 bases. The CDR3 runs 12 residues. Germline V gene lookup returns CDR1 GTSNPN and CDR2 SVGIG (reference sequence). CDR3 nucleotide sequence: TGTGCATACGACAGGGCGGGCTACGAGCAGTACTTC. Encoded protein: CAYDRAGYEQYF.

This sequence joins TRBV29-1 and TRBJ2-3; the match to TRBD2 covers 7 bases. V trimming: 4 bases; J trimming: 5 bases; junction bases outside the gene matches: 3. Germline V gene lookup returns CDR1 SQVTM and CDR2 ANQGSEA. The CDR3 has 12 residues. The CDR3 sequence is CSVGQRGDTQYF. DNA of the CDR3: TGCAGCGTTGGACAGCGGGGAGATACGCAGTATTTT.

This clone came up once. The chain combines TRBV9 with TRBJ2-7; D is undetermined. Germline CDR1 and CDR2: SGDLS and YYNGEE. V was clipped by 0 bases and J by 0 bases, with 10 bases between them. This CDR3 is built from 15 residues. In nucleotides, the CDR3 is TGTGCCAGCAGCGTAGGAGGCAGATACTCCTACGAGCAGTACTTC. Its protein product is CASSVGGRYSYEQYF.

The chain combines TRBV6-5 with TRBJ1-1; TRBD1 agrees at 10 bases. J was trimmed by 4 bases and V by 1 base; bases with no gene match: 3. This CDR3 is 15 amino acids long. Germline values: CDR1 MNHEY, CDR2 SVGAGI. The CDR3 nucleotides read TGTGCCAGCAGTTACTTAGGACAGGGGGGCACTGAAGCTTTCTTT. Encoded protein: CASSYLGQGGTEAFF.

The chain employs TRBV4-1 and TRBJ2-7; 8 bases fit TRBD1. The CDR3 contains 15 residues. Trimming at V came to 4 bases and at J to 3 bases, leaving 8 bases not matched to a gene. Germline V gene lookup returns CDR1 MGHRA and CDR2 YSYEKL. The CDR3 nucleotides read TGCGCCAGCAGCCTTCTGACAGGGGCCCGCTACGAGCAGTACTTC. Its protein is CASSLLTGARYEQYF.

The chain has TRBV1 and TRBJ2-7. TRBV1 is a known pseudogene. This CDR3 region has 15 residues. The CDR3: CTSSLNGPASYEQYF. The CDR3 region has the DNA TGCACCAGCAGCCTGAATGGACCTGCATCCTACGAGCAGTACTTC.

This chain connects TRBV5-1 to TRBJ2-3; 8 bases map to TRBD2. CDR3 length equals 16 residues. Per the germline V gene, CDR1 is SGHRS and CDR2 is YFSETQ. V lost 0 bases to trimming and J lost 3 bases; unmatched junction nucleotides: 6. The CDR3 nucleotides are TGCGCCAGCAGCTTGGGGACTAGCCAGAGGACAGATACGCAGTATTTT. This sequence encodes CASSLGTSQRTDTQYF.

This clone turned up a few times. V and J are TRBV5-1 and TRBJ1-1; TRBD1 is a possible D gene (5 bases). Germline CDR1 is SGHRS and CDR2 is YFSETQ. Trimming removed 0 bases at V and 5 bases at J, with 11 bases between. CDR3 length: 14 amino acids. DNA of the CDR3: TGCGCCAGCAGCTTGGCCGATGGGGGTACTGAAGCTTTCTTT. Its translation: CASSLADGGTEAFF.

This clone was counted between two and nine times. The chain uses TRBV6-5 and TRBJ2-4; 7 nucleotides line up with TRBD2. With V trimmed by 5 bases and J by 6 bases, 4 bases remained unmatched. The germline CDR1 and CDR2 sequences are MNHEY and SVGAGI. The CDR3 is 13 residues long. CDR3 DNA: TGTGCCAGCAGTGAAGGGAGGGGAAACATTCAGTACTTC. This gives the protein CASSEGRGNIQYF.

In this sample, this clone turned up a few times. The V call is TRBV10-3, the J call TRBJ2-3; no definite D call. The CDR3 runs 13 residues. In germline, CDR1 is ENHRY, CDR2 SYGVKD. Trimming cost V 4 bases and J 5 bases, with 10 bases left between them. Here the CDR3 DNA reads TGTGCCATCAGTGGAAAGGGTGAAGATACGCAGTATTTT. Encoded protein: CAISGKGEDTQYF.

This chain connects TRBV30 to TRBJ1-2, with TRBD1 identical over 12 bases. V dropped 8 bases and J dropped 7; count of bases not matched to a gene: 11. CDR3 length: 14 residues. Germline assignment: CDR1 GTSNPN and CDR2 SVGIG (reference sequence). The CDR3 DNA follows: TGTGCCGGGACAGGGGGCCTCGTTCTTGGTGGCTACACCTTC. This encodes CAGTGGLVLGGYTF.

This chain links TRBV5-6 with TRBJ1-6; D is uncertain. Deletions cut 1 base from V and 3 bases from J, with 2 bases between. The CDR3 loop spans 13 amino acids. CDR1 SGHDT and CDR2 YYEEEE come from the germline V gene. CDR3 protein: CASSLYYNSPLHF. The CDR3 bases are TGTGCCAGCAGCTTGTACTATAATTCACCCCTCCACTTT.

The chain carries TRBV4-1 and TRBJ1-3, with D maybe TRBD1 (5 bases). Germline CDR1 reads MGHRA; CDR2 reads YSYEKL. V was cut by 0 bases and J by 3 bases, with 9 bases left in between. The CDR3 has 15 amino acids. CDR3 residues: CASSQDPGSGNTIYF. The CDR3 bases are TGCGCCAGCAGCCAAGACCCAGGGAGTGGAAACACCATATATTTT.

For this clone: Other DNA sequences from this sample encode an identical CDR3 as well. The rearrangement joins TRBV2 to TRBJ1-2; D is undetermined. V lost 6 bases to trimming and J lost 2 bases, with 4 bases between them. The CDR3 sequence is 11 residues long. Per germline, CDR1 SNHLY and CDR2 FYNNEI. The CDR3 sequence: CASSGNYGYTF. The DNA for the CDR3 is TGTGCCAGCAGCGGAAACTATGGCTACACCTTC.

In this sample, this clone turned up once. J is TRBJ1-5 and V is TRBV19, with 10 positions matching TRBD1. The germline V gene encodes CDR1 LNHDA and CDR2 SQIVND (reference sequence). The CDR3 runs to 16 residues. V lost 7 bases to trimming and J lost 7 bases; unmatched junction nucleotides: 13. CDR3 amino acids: CASNDQRDRGNQPQHF. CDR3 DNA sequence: TGTGCCAGTAACGATCAAAGGGACAGGGGTAACCAGCCCCAGCATTTT. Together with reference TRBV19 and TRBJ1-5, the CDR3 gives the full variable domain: DGGITQSPKYLFRKEGQNVTLSCEQNLNHDAMYWYRQDPGQGLRLIYYSQIVNDFQKGDIAEGYSVSREKKESFPLTVTSAQKNPTAFYLCASNDQRDRGNQPQHFGDGTRLSIL.

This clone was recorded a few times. The CDR3 spells CASSYTGRTIGYTF. CDR3 bases: TGTGCCAGCAGTTACACTGGACGGACTATTGGCTACACCTTC. The chain recombines TRBV6-5 with TRBJ1-2; D ambiguous. The CDR3 is 14 residues long. V lost 2 bases and J 7 bases, leaving 14 bases between the germline ends. Per the germline V gene, CDR1 is MNHEY and CDR2 is SVGAGI.

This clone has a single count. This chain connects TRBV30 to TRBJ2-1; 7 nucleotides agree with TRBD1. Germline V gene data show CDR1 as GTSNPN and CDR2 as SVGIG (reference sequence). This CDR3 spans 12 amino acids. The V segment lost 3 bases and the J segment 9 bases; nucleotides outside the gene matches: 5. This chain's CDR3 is CAWSRQGGEQFF. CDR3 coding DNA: TGTGCCTGGAGCCGACAGGGTGGTGAGCAGTTCTTC.

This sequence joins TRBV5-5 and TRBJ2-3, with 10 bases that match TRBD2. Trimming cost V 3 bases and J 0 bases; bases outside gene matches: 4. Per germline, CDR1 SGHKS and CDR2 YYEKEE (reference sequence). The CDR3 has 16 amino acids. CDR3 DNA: TGTGCCAGCAGCTGGGTAGCGGGGGGTAGCACAGATACGCAGTATTTT. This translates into CASSWVAGGSTDTQYF.

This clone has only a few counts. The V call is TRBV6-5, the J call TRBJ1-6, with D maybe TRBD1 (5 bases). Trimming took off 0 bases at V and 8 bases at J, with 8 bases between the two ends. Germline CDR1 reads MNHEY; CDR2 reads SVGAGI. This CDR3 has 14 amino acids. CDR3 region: CASSYSTAHSPLHF. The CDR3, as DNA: TGTGCCAGCAGTTACTCGACAGCCCATTCACCCCTCCACTTT.

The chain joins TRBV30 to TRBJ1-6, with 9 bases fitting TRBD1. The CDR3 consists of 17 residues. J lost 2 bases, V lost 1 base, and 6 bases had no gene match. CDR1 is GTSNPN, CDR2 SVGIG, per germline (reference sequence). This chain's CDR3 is CAWSGGTGRTYNSPLHF. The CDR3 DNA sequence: TGTGCCTGGAGTGGAGGGACAGGGAGGACCTATAATTCACCCCTCCACTTT.

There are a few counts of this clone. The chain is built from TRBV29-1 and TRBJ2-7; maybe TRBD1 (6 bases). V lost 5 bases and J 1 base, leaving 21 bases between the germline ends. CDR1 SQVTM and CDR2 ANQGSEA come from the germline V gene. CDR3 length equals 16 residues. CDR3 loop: CSVRIQGFTQSYEQYF. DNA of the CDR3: TGCAGCGTTCGCATACAGGGTTTCACGCAGTCCTACGAGCAGTACTTC.

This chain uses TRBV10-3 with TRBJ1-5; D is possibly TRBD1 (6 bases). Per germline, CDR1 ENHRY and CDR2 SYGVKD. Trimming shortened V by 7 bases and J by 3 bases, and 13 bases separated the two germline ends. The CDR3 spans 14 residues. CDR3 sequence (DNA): TGTGCCATCAACGGGCAGGGGAACAATCAGCCCCAGCATTTT. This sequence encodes CAINGQGNNQPQHF.

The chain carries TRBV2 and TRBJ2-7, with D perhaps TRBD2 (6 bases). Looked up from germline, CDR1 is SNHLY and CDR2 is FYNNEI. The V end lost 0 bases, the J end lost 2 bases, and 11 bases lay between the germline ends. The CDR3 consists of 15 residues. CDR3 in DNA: TGTGCCAGCAGTGAAGCAAGTCGGGGGACCTACGAGCAGTACTTC. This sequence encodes CASSEASRGTYEQYF.

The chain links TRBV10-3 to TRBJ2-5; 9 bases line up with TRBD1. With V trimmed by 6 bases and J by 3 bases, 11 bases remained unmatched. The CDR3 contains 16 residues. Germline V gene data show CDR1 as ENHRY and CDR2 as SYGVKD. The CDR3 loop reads CAISDSGTGKEETQYF. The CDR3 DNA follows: TGTGCCATCAGCGATTCCGGGACAGGGAAGGAAGAGACCCAGTACTTC.

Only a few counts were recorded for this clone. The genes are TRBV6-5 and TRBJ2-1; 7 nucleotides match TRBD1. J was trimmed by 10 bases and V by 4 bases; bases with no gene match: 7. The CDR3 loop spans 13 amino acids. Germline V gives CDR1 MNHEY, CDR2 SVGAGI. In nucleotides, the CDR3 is TGTGCCAGCAGTTCACAGGGGAGCAACGAGCAGTTCTTC. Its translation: CASSSQGSNEQFF.

The chain's CDR3 is CAWSVPQANQPQHF. The DNA for the CDR3 is TGTGCCTGGAGTGTACCACAGGCCAATCAGCCCCAGCATTTT. The chain combines TRBV30 with TRBJ1-5; D may be TRBD1 (5 bases). Germline V lookup: CDR1 GTSNPN, CDR2 SVGIG (reference sequence). This CDR3 is 14 amino acids long. V was trimmed by 0 bases and J by 3 bases, leaving 9 bases between them.

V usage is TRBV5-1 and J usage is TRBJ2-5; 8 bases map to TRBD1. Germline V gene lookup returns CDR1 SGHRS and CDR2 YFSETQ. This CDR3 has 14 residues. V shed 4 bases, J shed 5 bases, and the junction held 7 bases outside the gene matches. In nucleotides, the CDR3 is TGCGCCAGCAGCCCGCCAGGGGGCATGGAGACCCAGTACTTC. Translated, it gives CASSPPGGMETQYF. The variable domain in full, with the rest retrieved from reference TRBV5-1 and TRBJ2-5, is KAGVTQTPRYLIKTRGQQVTLSCSPISGHRSVSWYQQTPGQGLQFLFEYFSETQRNKGNFPGRFSGRQFSNSRSEMNVSTLELGDSALYLCASSPPGGMETQYFGPGTRLLVL.